This T cell receptor beta chain derives from a study of blood T cell repertoires in COVID-19. About the study: Acute-phase and convalescent COVID-19 samples originated in the United States, Italy and Spain. In each case, the material was cDNA or gDNA derived from T cells, B-cell-depleted T cells, or PBMCs.

The repertoire was sequenced with immunoSEQ multiplex PCR; TCRdb's copy has only in-frame clones and lacks some. The sample lists about 97,000 clones, 70% to 90% seen once, with 9.9% in the top ten. The CDR3 totals 13 residues. V shed 5 bases, J shed 8 bases, and the junction held 7 bases outside the gene matches. From germline, CDR1 is LNHDA and CDR2 SQIVND (reference sequence). The material sequenced was peripheral blood. The sequence derives from a man aged 40-55 years with active or convalescent COVID-19. This sequence joins TRBV19 and TRBJ1-2; 8 nucleotides line up with TRBD1. The CDR3 coding sequence is TGTGCCAGTAGTCCCCGGGACAGGCTGGGCTACACCTTC. Protein sequence: CASSPRDRLGYTF.